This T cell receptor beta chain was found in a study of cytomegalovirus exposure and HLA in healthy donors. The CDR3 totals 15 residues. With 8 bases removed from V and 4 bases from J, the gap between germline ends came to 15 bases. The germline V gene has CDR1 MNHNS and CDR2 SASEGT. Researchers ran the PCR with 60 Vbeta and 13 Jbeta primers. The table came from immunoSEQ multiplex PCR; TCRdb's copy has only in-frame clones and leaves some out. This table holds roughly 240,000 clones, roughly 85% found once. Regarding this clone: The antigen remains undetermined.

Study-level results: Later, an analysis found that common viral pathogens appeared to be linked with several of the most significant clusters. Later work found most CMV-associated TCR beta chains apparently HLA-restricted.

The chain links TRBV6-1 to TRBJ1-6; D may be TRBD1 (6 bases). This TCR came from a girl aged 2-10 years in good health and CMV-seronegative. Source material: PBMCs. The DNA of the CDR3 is TGTGCCAGCCTGGGGACGCAGGGGTATAATTCACCCCTCCACTTT. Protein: CASLGTQGYNSPLHF.